These 28 T cell receptor beta chains share one sample of origin, sequenced in a study of cytomegalovirus exposure and HLA in healthy donors. Primers included in the PCR were 60 Vbeta and 13 Jbeta primers. The assay was immunoSEQ multiplex PCR, and TCRdb's table has in-frame clones only and misses some. The profile shows about 160,000 clones, 82% of them singletons. Material: PBMCs. The receptors were gathered from a man aged 50-59 years in good health and CMV-seropositive.

The V and J genes are TRBV6-5 and TRBJ2-7; 13 bases are a match to TRBD2. Germline V gene lookup returns CDR1 MNHEY and CDR2 SVGAGI. The junction had 5 bases not matched to a gene; V was cut back by 0 bases and J by 6 bases. The CDR3 covers 16 residues. The DNA for the CDR3 is TGTGCCAGCAGTTACTCGGGACTAGCGGGAATCCTCGAGCAGTACTTC. It translates to CASSYSGLAGILEQYF.

This chain links TRBV9 with TRBJ1-4; D is unresolved. The CDR3 totals 15 residues. V lost 0 bases, J lost 5 bases, and 11 bases lay in between. The germline gives CDR1 SGDLS, CDR2 YYNGEE. CDR3 DNA sequence: TGTGCCAGCAGCGTAGAGGCGGGTCTCAATGAAAAACTGTTTTTT. Translation: CASSVEAGLNEKLFF.

V gene TRBV28 combines with J gene TRBJ2-7, with TRBD1 matching over 12 bases. The junction had 15 bases not matched to a gene; V was cut back by 6 bases and J by 0 bases. Germline V lookup: CDR1 MDHEN, CDR2 SYDVKM. There are 19 residues in the CDR3. The CDR3 protein is CASSPSAGQGAASSYEQYF. The CDR3 DNA follows: TGTGCCAGCAGCCCTTCGGCGGGACAGGGGGCCGCTAGCTCCTACGAGCAGTACTTC.

The rearrangement links TRBV7-3 to TRBJ2-3, with 8 bases identical to TRBD1. Germline lookup yields CDR1 SGHTA and CDR2 FQGTGA. Trimming took 5 bases from V and 1 from J; bases not matched to a gene: 5. CDR3 length: 15 amino acids. The CDR3 loop reads CASSTMTGGTDTQYF. The CDR3 coding sequence is TGTGCCAGCAGCACCATGACAGGGGGCACAGATACGCAGTATTTT. Looking up the rest from reference TRBV7-3 and TRBJ2-3 gives the full variable domain: GAGVSQTPSNKVTEKGKYVELRCDPISGHTALYWYRQSLGQGPEFLIYFQGTGAADDSGLPNDRFFAVRPEGSVSTLKIQRTERGDSAVYLCASSTMTGGTDTQYFGPGTRLTVL.

The chain combines TRBV5-5 with TRBJ2-7, with a tentative D call TRBD2 (5 bases). V was cut by 6 bases and J by 2 bases, with 21 bases left in between. Germline V gene sequence: CDR1 SGHKS, CDR2 YYEKEE (reference sequence). The CDR3 covers 16 residues. Written as DNA, the CDR3 is TGTGCCAGCAACAACAACCCCGGGATATCGGCCTACGAGCAGTACTTC. The encoded protein is CASNNNPGISAYEQYF. Full variable domain (outside the CDR3, taken from reference TRBV5-5 and TRBJ2-7): DAGVTQSPTHLIKTRGQQVTLRCSPISGHKSVSWYQQVLGQGPQFIFQYYEKEERGRGNFPDRFSARQFPNYSSELNVNALLLGDSALYLCASNNNPGISAYEQYFGPGTRLTVT.

With respect to this clone: Mismatch with germline at one junction end may stem from a read error. The genes are TRBV10-3 and TRBJ2-6; the match to TRBD1 covers 10 bases. CDR3 length: 15 amino acids. Germline loops: CDR1 ENHRY, CDR2 SYGVKD. CDR3 in amino acids: CAADRGLRGANGLTF. The CDR3 DNA reads as TGTGCCGCTGACAGGGGGCTGAGAGGGGCCAACGGCCTGACTTTC.

The rearrangement joins TRBV7-2 to TRBJ1-1; a possible D gene is TRBD1 (6 bases). Trimming pared 2 bases from V and 5 bases from J, leaving 15 bases between. Germline V gene sequence: CDR1 SGHTA, CDR2 FQGNSA. There are 15 residues in the CDR3. Written as DNA, the CDR3 is TGTGCCAGCAGCTTACTATCTTCCCAGGGGACTGAAGCTTTCTTT. Its protein product is CASSLLSSQGTEAFF. The variable domain in full, with the rest retrieved from reference TRBV7-2 and TRBJ1-1, is GAGVSQSPSNKVTEKGKDVELRCDPISGHTALYWYRQSLGQGLEFLIYFQGNSAPDKSGLPSDRFSAERTGGSVSTLTIQRTQQEDSAVYLCASSLLSSQGTEAFFGQGTRLTVV.

This clone was counted a few times. The genes are TRBV7-2 and TRBJ2-4, with D unclear. Germline CDR1 reads SGHTA; CDR2 reads FQGNSA. The CDR3 runs to 14 residues. Trimming left V 4 bases short and J 1 base short, with 8 bases between. The CDR3 DNA follows: TGTGCCAGCAGCTCTGTGAGGGCCAAAAACATTCAGTACTTC. Protein product: CASSSVRAKNIQYF.

The chain carries TRBV19 and TRBJ2-7; TRBD2 might be the D (5 bases). Trimming left V 1 base short and J 3 bases short, with 7 bases between. Germline CDR1 reads LNHDA; CDR2 reads SQIVND (reference sequence). The CDR3 loop spans 13 amino acids. The CDR3 DNA sequence: TGTGCCAGTAGTATAGGGGCGGGCTACGAGCAGTACTTC. Amino acid sequence: CASSIGAGYEQYF.

The chain couples TRBV19 to TRBJ1-6, with D unclear. The germline V gene has CDR1 LNHDA and CDR2 SQIVND (reference sequence). V was clipped by 5 bases and J by 6 bases, with 8 bases between them. This CDR3 spans 13 amino acids. CDR3 amino acids: CASSLGLNSPLHF. In DNA, the CDR3 is TGTGCCAGTAGTCTGGGCCTTAATTCACCCCTCCACTTT.

This clone was seen only a few times. A read error may produce the germline difference seen at one junction end. The chain couples TRBV5-4 to TRBJ2-4; 7 nucleotides line up with TRBD1. Germline V CDR1 and CDR2: SGHNT, YYREEE (reference sequence). CDR3 length: 13 amino acids. The CDR3 sequence is CASSDRVDNSQYF. DNA of the CDR3: TGTGCCAGCAGTGACAGGGTGGACAACAGTCAGTACTTC.

This sequence joins TRBV11-2 and TRBJ2-7; no definite D call. V was cut by 1 base and J by 6 bases, with 16 bases left in between. The CDR3 is made up of 15 amino acids. Germline values: CDR1 SGHAT, CDR2 FQNNGV. CDR3 region: CASSLAPLGYGEQYF. DNA for the CDR3: TGTGCCAGCAGCTTAGCTCCTCTCGGGTATGGCGAGCAGTACTTC.

This rearrangement joins TRBV28 to TRBJ2-5, with a weak D call TRBD1 (6 bases). The J call is uncertain, as TRBJ2-7 better fits the DNA end. Looked up from germline, CDR1 is MDHEN and CDR2 is SYDVKM. CDR3 length: 11 amino acids. The CDR3 sequence: CAGGQTYEQYF. The CDR3 DNA reads as TGTGCCGGCGGACAGACCTACGAGCAGTACTTC.

This chain connects TRBV19 to TRBJ2-1; D possibly corresponds to TRBD2 (6 bases). Germline-derived CDR1 and CDR2 are LNHDA and SQIVND (reference sequence). Trimming left V 7 bases short and J 8 bases short, with 21 bases between. The CDR3 totals 15 residues. The CDR3 nucleotides read TGTGCCAGTACCGACCGGGACGGGAGAATCCATGAGCAGTTCTTC. Translation: CASTDRDGRIHEQFF.

The genes are TRBV10-3 and TRBJ1-1; D not certain. The germline V and J ends were trimmed by 0 bases and 4 bases, with 9 bases remaining between them. This CDR3 comprises 14 residues. The germline V gene has CDR1 ENHRY and CDR2 SYGVKD. The CDR3: CAISESIAGTEAFF. For the CDR3, the DNA is TGTGCCATCAGTGAGTCGATAGCGGGCACTGAAGCTTTCTTT.

V is TRBV29-1 and J is TRBJ1-1; a weak D match, TRBD1 (5 bases). CDR3 length: 11 residues. Trimming shortened V by 6 bases and J by 11 bases, and 16 bases separated the two germline ends. The germline V gene has CDR1 SQVTM and CDR2 ANQGSEA. The CDR3 loop reads CSVGSGGEAFF. Written as DNA, the CDR3 is TGCAGCGTCGGAAGCGGAGGGGAGGCTTTCTTT. The full variable domain, completed using reference TRBV29-1 and TRBJ1-1, is SAVISQKPSRDICQRGTSLTIQCQVDSQVTMMFWYRQQPGQSLTLIATANQGSEATYESGFVIDKFPISRPNLTFSTLTVSNMSPEDSSIYLCSVGSGGEAFFGQGTRLTVV.

This clone was found once. The rearrangement joins TRBV4-3 to TRBJ2-7, with 15 bases aligning to TRBD2. V was pared by 4 bases and J by 3 bases, with 4 bases of the junction left unmatched. Germline CDR1 is LGHNA and CDR2 is YSLEER. This CDR3 spans 16 amino acids. Here the CDR3 DNA reads TGCGCCAGCAGCCTAGGACTAGCGGGAGGGGACTACGAGCAGTACTTC. Protein: CASSLGLAGGDYEQYF.

This sequence joins TRBV7-9 and TRBJ2-2; TRBD2 matches at 9 bases. This CDR3 is 16 amino acids long. J lost 1 base, V lost 5 bases, and 5 bases had no gene match. The germline gives CDR1 SEHNR, CDR2 FQNEAQ (reference sequence). The CDR3 is CASSPRLAENTGELFF. In DNA, the CDR3 is TGTGCCAGCAGCCCCCGACTAGCGGAGAACACCGGGGAGCTGTTTTTT. Full variable domain (outside the CDR3, taken from reference TRBV7-9 and TRBJ2-2): DTGVSQNPRHKITKRGQNVTFRCDPISEHNRLYWYRQTLGQGPEFLTYFQNEAQLEKSRLLSDRFSAERPKGSFSTLEIQRTEQGDSAMYLCASSPRLAENTGELFFGEGSRLTVL.

This chain joins TRBV30 and TRBJ1-5; 9 bases line up with TRBD1. CDR1 and CDR2 (germline): GTSNPN, SVGIG (reference sequence). The CDR3 loop spans 13 amino acids. J gave up 7 bases and V 5 bases, and 6 bases lay outside the gene matches. CDR3 in DNA: TGTGCCTGGGGGGGACAGGGAGGACAGCCCCAGCATTTT. Its protein is CAWGGQGGQPQHF.

The CDR3 DNA sequence: TGTGCCAGCAGCTTGGGACAGGGGGCCCTGAACACTGAAGCTTTCTTT. Protein product: CASSLGQGALNTEAFF. V gene TRBV5-6 combines with J gene TRBJ1-1; 10 nucleotides agree with TRBD1. With V trimmed by 0 bases and J by 0 bases, 2 bases remained unmatched. CDR1 is SGHDT and CDR2 is YYEEEE in the germline V gene. The CDR3 spans 16 residues.

The V and J genes are TRBV7-9 and TRBJ2-1; TRBD1 aligns across 9 bases. The CDR3 consists of 16 residues. Trimming cost V 5 bases and J 6 bases; bases outside gene matches: 11. Germline CDR1 is SEHNR and CDR2 is FQNEAQ (reference sequence). CDR3 loop: CASSARTGEVGNEQFF. The CDR3 region has the DNA TGTGCCAGCAGCGCCCGGACAGGGGAGGTAGGCAATGAGCAGTTCTTC.

The V call is TRBV7-6, the J call TRBJ2-7, with 7 bases aligning to TRBD1. The CDR3 is 15 amino acids. The V segment lost 1 base and the J segment 1 base; nucleotides outside the gene matches: 4. The V gene's germline CDR1 is SGHVS and CDR2 FNYEAQ. CDR3 residues: CASSLVQGVSYEQYF. For the CDR3, the DNA is TGTGCCAGCAGCTTAGTGCAGGGGGTGTCCTACGAGCAGTACTTC.

This chain connects TRBV12-5 to TRBJ2-1, with TRBD2 as a possible D gene (6 bases). The V gene lost 8 bases and the J gene lost 3 bases, with 11 bases spanning the gap. This CDR3 is built from 13 residues. Germline V gene sequence: CDR1 LGHNT, CDR2 FRNRAP. This chain's CDR3 is CASSGDRYNEQFF. CDR3 sequence (DNA): TGTGCTAGTTCGGGGGACCGCTACAATGAGCAGTTCTTC.

This clone was seen a handful of times. The V and J genes are TRBV28 and TRBJ1-1; 7 positions agree with TRBD1. In germline, CDR1 is MDHEN, CDR2 SYDVKM. This CDR3 has 15 residues. The trim removed 4 bases at V and 5 bases at J, leaving 10 bases unmatched. This CDR3 reads CASSSPRGSRTEAFF. The CDR3 DNA reads as TGTGCCAGCAGTTCTCCCAGGGGGTCTCGGACTGAAGCTTTCTTT.

The rearrangement joins TRBV15 to TRBJ1-1, with D possibly being TRBD1 (5 bases). The CDR3 has 13 residues. CDR1 and CDR2 from the germline V gene are LNHNV and YYDKDF (reference sequence). V was trimmed by 8 bases and J by 3 bases, leaving 13 bases between them. DNA for the CDR3: TGTGCCACCGGACTTGGAGGGGACACTGAAGCTTTCTTT. This sequence encodes CATGLGGDTEAFF.

The V gene is TRBV19, the J gene TRBJ1-1; D gene ambiguous. Trimming removed 5 bases from V and 1 base from J, with 8 bases in between. CDR3 length equals 13 residues. Germline CDR1 and CDR2: LNHDA and SQIVND (reference sequence). CDR3 loop: CASSVTGNTEAFF. The CDR3 DNA follows: TGTGCCAGTAGTGTGACGGGGAACACTGAAGCTTTCTTT.

The chain is built from TRBV7-3 and TRBJ2-1; 15 bases agree with TRBD2. V dropped 5 bases and J dropped 7; count of bases not matched to a gene: 3. CDR3 size: 15 residues. CDR1 and CDR2 (germline): SGHTA, FQGTGA. CDR3 DNA: TGTGCCAGCAGCCTAGGACTAGCGGGGGGGAATGAGCAGTTCTTC. It specifies CASSLGLAGGNEQFF. Based on the CDR3 plus reference TRBV7-3 and TRBJ2-1, the full variable domain is GAGVSQTPSNKVTEKGKYVELRCDPISGHTALYWYRQSLGQGPEFLIYFQGTGAADDSGLPNDRFFAVRPEGSVSTLKIQRTERGDSAVYLCASSLGLAGGNEQFFGPGTRLTVL.

This clone is labeled as large. The rearrangement links TRBV5-8 to TRBJ2-1; 13 bases align to TRBD2. This CDR3 spans 15 amino acids. CDR1 is SGHTS, CDR2 YDEGEE, per germline. Trimming removed 4 bases from V and 6 bases from J; junction bases left unmatched: 4. Written as DNA, the CDR3 is TGTGCCAGCAGCCCCGGGACTAGCGGGGCCAATGAGCAGTTCTTC. As protein: CASSPGTSGANEQFF.